Each of the 10 T cell receptor beta chains below was sequenced from the same sample in a study of T-cell reconstitution after alpha-beta-depleted transplantation in children. During its preparation, the TCRbeta library received unique molecular identifiers. TCRdb passed the PCR reads through MiXCR, listing each CDR3 protein once. Among nearly 400,000 distinct CDR3 sequences, approximately 20% were seen once, and the ten largest hold 3% to 4.5%. This sample comprised PBMCs from the stem cell graft donor, obtained from the stem cell graft. These receptors were taken from a human donor who donated a stem cell graft to a child with acute myeloid leukemia.

The sample holds many counts of this clonotype. J is TRBJ2-3 and V is TRBV20-1; 7 bases map to TRBD1. There are 14 residues in the CDR3. J was trimmed by 5 bases and V by 4 bases; bases with no gene match: 9. Germline-derived CDR1 and CDR2 are DFQATT and SNEGSKA (reference sequence). Here the CDR3 DNA reads TGCAGTGCTAAAACCGACAGGGAAAAAGATACGCAGTATTTT. It codes for CSAKTDREKDTQYF.

This clonotype was recorded a few times. The rearrangement links TRBV4-3 to TRBJ2-7; possibly TRBD1 for D (5 bases). Looked up from germline, CDR1 is LGHNA and CDR2 is YSLEER. The ends were cut back, 0 bases at V and 6 bases at J, with 15 bases in the middle. This CDR3 has 15 amino acids. The CDR3 loop reads CASSQDRQLRGEQYF. The DNA of the CDR3 is TGCGCCAGCAGCCAAGATAGACAGCTAAGGGGCGAGCAGTACTTC.

The rearrangement links TRBV4-2 to TRBJ2-7; TRBD2 matches at 7 bases. CDR3 length: 17 residues. Germline values: CDR1 LGHNA, CDR2 YNFKEQ. V shed 0 bases and J 3 bases; nucleotides not matched to a gene: 11. The CDR3 DNA is TGTGCCAGCAGCCAAGAAGAGTGGGGGGGGAGTTTCTACGAGCAGTACTTC. Amino acids: CASSQEEWGGSFYEQYF.

The chain links TRBV10-3 to TRBJ2-1; tentative D call: TRBD2 (6 bases). Germline values: CDR1 ENHRY, CDR2 SYGVKD. This CDR3 has 14 amino acids. Trimming left V 7 bases short and J 8 bases short, with 18 bases between. CDR3 nucleotides: TGTGCCATCAAGGCGGGATCAGGTGGAGATGAGCAGTTCTTC. Its protein is CAIKAGSGGDEQFF.

The chain is built from TRBV29-1 and TRBJ1-2, with D tentatively TRBD1 (5 bases). V was clipped by 4 bases and J by 0 bases, with 9 bases between them. This CDR3 has 13 residues. Germline V gene lookup returns CDR1 SQVTM and CDR2 ANQGSEA. The DNA of the CDR3 is TGCAGCGTTGCGTGGGGGGCTAACTATGGCTACACCTTC. This encodes CSVAWGANYGYTF.

The table lists this clonotype with a few counts. V is TRBV10-3 and J is TRBJ2-1; 9 bases are shared with TRBD2. J lost 9 bases, V lost 7 bases, and 7 bases had no gene match. Germline CDR1 ENHRY, CDR2 SYGVKD. The length of the CDR3 is 13 residues. The CDR3 loop is CAIKTGTSPEQFF. Written as DNA, the CDR3 is TGTGCCATCAAAACCGGGACTAGCCCTGAGCAGTTCTTC.

This clonotype was counted many times. The genes are TRBV6-5 and TRBJ2-1; 8 positions match TRBD2. The germline V gene encodes CDR1 MNHEY and CDR2 SVGAGI. After removal of 8 bases from V and 0 bases from J, the junction contained 6 bases not matched to a gene. The CDR3 has 15 amino acids. The CDR3 loop reads CASFFGTSSYNEQFF. The CDR3 DNA sequence: TGTGCCAGCTTTTTCGGGACTAGCTCCTACAATGAGCAGTTCTTC.

In this sample, this clonotype turned up a few times. V and J are TRBV5-1 and TRBJ2-7; 8 bases match TRBD2. CDR3 length equals 15 residues. Germline assignment: CDR1 SGHRS and CDR2 YFSETQ. V lost 3 bases to trimming and J lost 1 base; unmatched junction nucleotides: 6. The CDR3, as DNA: TGCGCCAGCAGCTCGGGGGGGCGCGGTTCCTACGAGCAGTACTTC. It codes for CASSSGGRGSYEQYF.

In regard to this clonotype: A junction boundary mismatches the germline segment, possibly from a read error. The V and J genes are TRBV7-2 and TRBJ2-7; D is ambiguous. Germline CDR1 and CDR2: SGHTA and FQGNSA. The CDR3 covers 12 residues. The chain's CDR3 is CASSSVPYGQYF. As DNA, the CDR3 is TGTGCCAGCAGCTCAGTCCCCTACGGGCAGTACTTC.

The chain is built from TRBV3-1 and TRBJ2-7, with 12 bases identical to TRBD2. J lost 6 bases, V lost 2 bases, and 11 bases had no gene match. The germline gives CDR1 LGHDT, CDR2 YNNKEL (reference sequence). The CDR3 sequence is 17 residues long. CDR3 sequence: CASSQFRSSGRAGEQYF. CDR3 nucleotide sequence: TGTGCCAGCAGCCAATTCCGGTCTAGCGGGAGGGCAGGCGAGCAGTACTTC.